The 18 T cell receptor beta chains listed next were all sequenced from one sample in a study of cytomegalovirus exposure and HLA in healthy donors. The PCR had 60 Vbeta and 13 Jbeta primers. The repertoire was sequenced with immunoSEQ multiplex PCR; TCRdb's copy has only in-frame clones and lacks some. Of some 160,000 clones listed, 86% are singletons. Specimen: PBMCs. All receptors derive from a woman aged 18-29 years in good health and CMV-seronegative.

CDR3 sequence: CASSPYTSSTDTQYF. The CDR3 bases are TGTGCCAGCAGTCCGTACACATCTAGCACAGATACGCAGTATTTT. J is TRBJ2-3 and V is TRBV28; no reliable D call. There are 15 residues in the CDR3. The V gene lost 5 bases and the J gene lost 0 bases, with 12 bases spanning the gap. CDR1 and CDR2 from the germline V gene are MDHEN and SYDVKM.

The rearrangement joins TRBV5-5 to TRBJ1-5, with 7 bases that match TRBD1. The trim removed 6 bases at V and 4 bases at J, leaving 13 bases unmatched. This CDR3 spans 16 amino acids. Germline CDR1 SGHKS, CDR2 YYEKEE (reference sequence). CDR3 sequence reads: CASNRLGGADNQPQHF. CDR3 bases: TGTGCCAGCAACCGCCTAGGGGGCGCGGATAATCAGCCCCAGCATTTT.

The count of this clone is one. The genes are TRBV29-1 and TRBJ2-2, with TRBD1 matching over 7 bases. After removal of 7 bases from V and 5 bases from J, the junction contained 7 bases not matched to a gene. The germline CDR1 and CDR2 sequences are SQVTM and ANQGSEA. The CDR3 spans 13 residues. CDR3 nucleotide sequence: TGCAGCGCCCTACAGGGGCGAACCGGGGAGCTGTTTTTT. Protein sequence: CSALQGRTGELFF.

This clone showed up just once. The gene calls are TRBV13 and TRBJ2-2, with D perhaps TRBD1 (6 bases). From germline, CDR1 is PRHDT and CDR2 FYEKMQ (reference sequence). V shed 5 bases and J shed 6 bases, with 19 bases lying between them. The CDR3 is 16 residues long. The CDR3 here is CASSAPDRSKPGELFF. The CDR3 DNA reads TGTGCCAGCAGCGCACCTGACAGGTCCAAGCCCGGGGAGCTGTTTTTT.

This clone has a handful of counts. The chain couples TRBV7-9 to TRBJ2-7; D perhaps matches TRBD1 (5 bases). The CDR3 length is 15 residues. Germline loops: CDR1 SEHNR, CDR2 FQNEAQ (reference sequence). V dropped 5 bases and J dropped 0 bases, with 14 bases sitting between them. The CDR3 DNA follows: TGTGCCAGCAGCACTCCAGGGTCGGCCTCCTACGAGCAGTACTTC. Amino acid sequence: CASSTPGSASYEQYF.

Written as DNA, the CDR3 is TGTGCCAGCAGCTTGGACCGCGGGAGTCAGACAGATACGCAGTATTTT. This encodes CASSLDRGSQTDTQYF. The chain employs TRBV5-6 and TRBJ2-3; TRBD2 matches at 7 bases. The V gene end was trimmed by 0 bases and the J gene end by 3 bases; junction bases not matched to a gene: 7. Germline V lookup: CDR1 SGHDT, CDR2 YYEEEE. The CDR3 is 16 residues long.

The chain carries TRBV25-1 and TRBJ1-4; D ambiguous. V lost 2 bases and J lost 8, with 15 bases in between. CDR3 length: 15 residues. Germline V gene lookup returns CDR1 MGHDK and CDR2 SYGVNS. The CDR3 nucleotides read TGTGCCAGCAGTGAAGCTAGAGAGGCCGGAGAAAAACTGTTTTTT. As protein: CASSEAREAGEKLFF. The whole variable domain, filled in from reference TRBV25-1 and TRBJ1-4, reads EADIYQTPRYLVIGTGKKITLECSQTMGHDKMYWYQQDPGMELHLIHYSYGVNSTEKGDLSSESTVSRIRTEHFPLTLESARPSHTSQYLCASSEAREAGEKLFFGSGTQLSVL.

The chain joins TRBV6-5 to TRBJ2-3; 7 positions match TRBD2. This CDR3 comprises 13 residues. Looked up from germline, CDR1 is MNHEY and CDR2 is SVGAGI. The V and J ends lost 5 bases and 2 bases, in that order; junction bases with no gene match: 1. The CDR3 DNA sequence: TGTGCCAGCAGTAGCGGGACCACAGATACGCAGTATTTT. It codes for CASSSGTTDTQYF.

The V gene is TRBV29-1, the J gene TRBJ2-1; 10 bases are shared with TRBD2. V was clipped by 5 bases and J by 5 bases; unmatched bases: 3. Germline CDR1 SQVTM, CDR2 ANQGSEA. The CDR3 covers 13 residues. Here the CDR3 DNA reads TGCAGCGTTACTAGCGGGGCAGACAATGAGCAGTTCTTC. Translated, it gives CSVTSGADNEQFF.

The V call is TRBV27, the J call TRBJ2-7; TRBD2 might be the D (6 bases). V was clipped by 7 bases and J by 3 bases, with 13 bases between them. This CDR3 is 13 amino acids long. The V gene's germline CDR1 is MNHEY and CDR2 SMNVEV (reference sequence). In DNA form, the CDR3 reads TGTGCCAGCACCCGGGGGAGAGGCTACGAGCAGTACTTC. Protein product: CASTRGRGYEQYF.

This clone was counted between two and nine times. The chain couples TRBV4-2 to TRBJ1-3; 8 bases align to TRBD1. The germline V gene encodes CDR1 LGHNA and CDR2 YNFKEQ. With 2 bases clipped from V and 4 bases from J, the junction kept 7 bases outside the gene matches. The CDR3 length is 16 residues. The CDR3 DNA is TGTGCCAGCAGCCAAATTGGACAGGGAGGAGGAAACACCATATATTTT. Translated: CASSQIGQGGGNTIYF.

The V call is TRBV7-2, the J call TRBJ2-1; a weak D match, TRBD1 (6 bases). The V gene's germline CDR1 is SGHTA and CDR2 FQGNSA. The V gene lost 1 base and the J gene lost 2 bases, with 15 bases spanning the gap. The CDR3 loop spans 17 amino acids. The CDR3 is CASSLEGVTAPYNEQFF. For the CDR3, the DNA is TGTGCCAGCAGCTTAGAGGGGGTCACCGCCCCCTACAATGAGCAGTTCTTC.

To note about this clone: Other DNA sequences of this sample code for an identical CDR3. The gene calls are TRBV9 and TRBJ2-7; D may be TRBD2 (6 bases). The CDR3 is 14 amino acids. V shed 0 bases and J shed 0 bases, with 7 bases lying between them. Germline CDR1 is SGDLS and CDR2 is YYNGEE. CDR3 residues: CASSVGGVSYEQYF. The CDR3 DNA follows: TGTGCCAGCAGCGTAGGCGGGGTCTCCTACGAGCAGTACTTC.

This chain links TRBV28 with TRBJ2-7; D possibly corresponds to TRBD1 (6 bases). Deletions cut 1 base from V and 0 bases from J, with 19 bases between. The CDR3 loop spans 18 amino acids. Per germline, CDR1 MDHEN and CDR2 SYDVKM. The CDR3 DNA follows: TGTGCCAGCAGTTTATCCCGCCTCCGGGACACCCTCTCCTACGAGCAGTACTTC. This encodes CASSLSRLRDTLSYEQYF.

V usage is TRBV9 and J usage is TRBJ1-5, with D possibly matching TRBD1 (6 bases). This CDR3 has 15 residues. The V gene lost 0 bases and the J gene lost 7 bases, with 14 bases spanning the gap. Germline V gene lookup returns CDR1 SGDLS and CDR2 YYNGEE. The DNA for the CDR3 is TGTGCCAGCAGCGTAGGATCAGGGGAAAAACAGCCCCAGCATTTT. Protein product: CASSVGSGEKQPQHF.

The chain combines TRBV27 with TRBJ2-3, with 8 bases that match TRBD1. The CDR3 covers 15 residues. Trimming at V came to 5 bases and at J to 3 bases, leaving 7 bases not matched to a gene. CDR1 is MNHEY, CDR2 SMNVEV, per germline (reference sequence). The CDR3 DNA reads as TGTGCCAGCAGTGCCAGGACAGGGAGAACAGATACGCAGTATTTT. Translation gives CASSARTGRTDTQYF.

The gene calls are TRBV6-5 and TRBJ2-7; D perhaps matches TRBD1 (7 bases). The germline V gene encodes CDR1 MNHEY and CDR2 SVGAGI. CDR3 size: 13 residues. Between the trimmed V and J ends, which lost 8 bases and 2 bases, there was a span of 13 bases. In nucleotides, the CDR3 is TGTGCCAGCGCTCAGGGGGGCCCCTACGAGCAGTACTTC. Amino acid sequence: CASAQGGPYEQYF.

The rearrangement links TRBV5-1 to TRBJ2-5; 11 positions agree with TRBD1. The closer fit of TRBJ2-7 to the DNA end suggests the J call may be wrong. The CDR3 covers 15 residues. The germline V gene has CDR1 SGHRS and CDR2 YFSETQ. CDR3 nucleotide sequence: TGCGCCAGCAGCTTGACCGGGACAGGGGGAGGCGAGCAGTACTTC. This sequence encodes CASSLTGTGGGEQYF.